Following are 2 T cell receptor beta chains from one sample sequenced in a study of T cells in Graves' hyperthyroidism and ophthalmopathy. Amplified TCR beta CDR3 regions derived from RNA transcripts. TCR CDR3 underwent first-round RT-PCR with the HTBI primer set. TCRdb redid the calling of the multiplex PCR reads with MiXCR, one entry per CDR3 protein. The table has 550,000 to 700,000 distinct CDR3 sequences, under 60% seen once. What was sequenced was peripheral blood or thyroid tissue (not recorded which). These receptors were taken from an adult woman with Graves' disease, either hyperthyroidism or ophthalmopathy (not recorded which).

This clonotype was observed at least ten times. The chain has TRBV2 and TRBJ2-2; unclear D gene. Per germline, CDR1 SNHLY and CDR2 FYNNEI. V was clipped by 11 bases and J by 6 bases, with 10 bases between them. This CDR3 spans 11 amino acids. The CDR3 is CACYYSGELFF. The CDR3 DNA follows: TGTGCCTGCTACTACTCCGGGGAGCTGTTTTTT.

This clonotype was counted many times. The rearrangement uses TRBV28 and TRBJ1-2; D unresolved. Germline assignment: CDR1 MDHEN and CDR2 SYDVKM. Trimming removed 2 bases from V and 8 bases from J, with 9 bases in between. This CDR3 region has 12 residues. The CDR3 DNA sequence: TGTGCCAGCAGTTTACCCGACTTGGGCTACACCTTC. As protein: CASSLPDLGYTF.